Sequencing of this T cell receptor (beta chain) was carried out in a study of T cell clones after liver transplantation (dated by TCRdb to between 2018 and 2021). A note on the overall study: The samples were obtained from ITN030ST, a randomized trial that attempted immunosuppression withdrawal within 2 years after liver transplantation. Third party-reactive TCRbeta sequences were also identified from pre-transplant MLRs to serve as an antigen-independent comparator for donor-reactive sequences. Of the eight recipients, three were HCV-positive, while the remaining recipients had been transplanted for non-autoimmune, non-viral indications. Until randomization at 12-24 months post-transplant, subjects were given standard immunosuppression, with no induction therapy. The study cohort included 8 liver transplant recipients, of whom 3 were classified as tolerant and 5 as non-tolerant. Tolerance was defined as complete withdrawal of immunosuppression for at least one year without a rise in liver enzymes beyond twice the upper limit of normal. Blood samples were collected pre-transplant, pre-randomization before withdrawal, and post-randomization after either full withdrawal or failed withdrawal. Donor-reactive T cell clones were identified using TCRbeta sequencing after a pre-transplant mixed lymphocyte reaction and were then followed in post-transplant blood. The research as a whole found: Because no allograft tissue specimens were available, donor-reactive T cells may have migrated into the graft instead of being deleted. In a couple of subjects, low numbers of available donor cells limited the measurable donor-reactive repertoire. A greater decline was seen for donor-reactive sequences than for third party-reactive sequences, suggesting partial antigen-specific deletion unrelated to withdrawal success. In 5 of 8 subjects, circulating donor-reactive CD4 TCRbeta sequences decreased significantly after transplant, regardless of tolerance or HCV status. The conclusions were considered preliminary, being limited by small, heterogeneous patient numbers and non-standardized post-transplant time points. Once repertoire turnover was taken into account, donor-reactive detection showed a significant reduction for CD4 in 7 of 8 subjects and for CD8 in 8 of 8.

The CDR1 and CDR2 encoded by the germline V gene are SNHLY and FYNNEI. V was cut back by 6 bases and J by 7 bases, leaving a gap of 16 bases between them. Spanning cysteine to phenylalanine, the CDR3 consists of 14 amino acids. The sequence is cut down to CDR3 DNA, 42 bases in frame from base 1. The sample's time point label, in plain terms: pre-transplant. Thawed unstimulated PBMCs were stained for CD3, CD4 and CD8 and FACS-sorted into CD3+CD4+ and CD3+CD8+ populations. All 8 studied subjects were randomized to immunosuppression withdrawal. Genomic DNA was isolated with the Qiagen DNeasy Blood and Tissue Kit. Of note for this clone: It lacks a known antigen. No base quality information exists; no much larger clone differs at one position. The sample carries other DNA sequences with the same CDR3.

High-throughput TCRbeta CDR3 sequencing of frozen genomic DNA was performed by immunoSEQ, with PCR amplification, mapping, bias correction and internal controls included. Under the source paper's analysis protocol: Only productive rearrangements were retained, and each unique TCRbeta sequence was defined by its CDR3 nucleotide sequence together with its V and J gene. For a sequence to be called donor-reactive, it needed a frequency of at least 0.01% and at least 5-fold expansion in CFSE-low cells compared with unstimulated pre-transplant cells. Per-subject minimum frequency thresholds, based on the lowest-template unstimulated sample, ensured at least 90% detection power. Repertoire turnover was measured by Jensen-Shannon divergence between the top 1000 TCRbeta sequences post- and pre-transplant. Changes in detection of donor-reactive sequences were tested with two-sided Fisher's exact tests. What TCRdb holds here is the immuneACCESS table cut down to in-frame rearrangements. Part of the clones is not present; checked against another copy, under half of the missing clones reflect an unresolved V gene, and the others are unexplained. The V and J calls and clone size are taken from that table; D and trimming were inferred from the DNA. In all, the sample holds approximately 100,000 clones, and around 86% of those were seen once. The ten top clones hold over 0.75% of the sample.

The chain was built from TRBV2 and TRBJ1-5; confidence is insufficient to name the D gene. This sequence was found in a human donor who received a liver transplant. The sequencing here drew on CD4+ T cells from blood, taken before liver transplant. The CDR3 sequence is CASRGSSRSQPQHF. The DNA sequence is as follows: TGTGCCAGCAGGGGCAGTTCCCGGTCCCAGCCCCAGCATTTT. Extended through the reference TRBV2 and TRBJ1-5 proteins, this CDR3 yields the full variable domain: EPEVTQTPSHQVTQMGQEVILRCVPISNHLYFYWYRQILGQKVEFLVSFYNNEISEKSEIFDDQFSVERPDGSNFTLKIRSTKLEDSAMYFCASRGSSRSQPQHFGDGTRLSIL.